The following is a T cell receptor beta chain sequence with its context. This clone's antigen is unknown. The record has no base qualities; no much larger clone is one base away. These data are taken from a study of cytomegalovirus exposure and HLA in healthy donors (dated by TCRdb to the late 2010s). Broadly, across the study: An earlier analysis of about 530 of the donors reported approximately 260 Gb of sequence data and 117 million unique TCR beta sequences obtained from approximately 180 million T cells. Among the approximately 400 genotyped donors, about 83% belonged to the genetic ancestry cluster associated with self-reported Caucasian donors. The study was designed to test whether signatures of past pathogen exposure could be identified by cataloging public T cell receptors. A later genetic analysis took genome-wide SNP genotypes for about 65% of the roughly 670 donors and used that subset as a discovery cohort. Donor age, sex, ethnicity and CMV serostatus were collected together with the repertoire data. Among roughly 400 genotyped donors of the cohort, an average of approximately 240,000 unique TCR beta nucleotide sequences was sequenced per donor, of which about 19% were non-productive. All discovery cohort repertoires had been generated using a single sequencing platform. Rather than drawing on any new phenotypic data, the later analysis identified candidate immune exposures from TCR beta sequences and the way those sequences occurred across donors. An early release that covered fewer than 800 HLA-typed donors contained about 290 gigabases of sequencing data and tens of millions of unique TCR sequences. Besides the first cohort of approximately 710 subjects, a separate validation cohort made up of roughly 120 different subjects was used. The number of donors typed differed by locus, with 629-630 for A, B, C, DRB1 and DQB1, around 560 for DQA1, 606 for DPA1, and some 440 for DPB1. To study patterns of TCR occurrence, a later analysis re-analyzed previously published TCR beta repertoires from 650 to 750 donors and added high-resolution HLA genotyping. About five DR-DQ haplotypes were handled as single units for association and clustering, since linkage in the cohort was strong. The study combined high-throughput TCR immunosequencing, statistical association of individual TCRs with disease status, and machine learning to predict cytomegalovirus infection status. To decide whether each TCR beta V gene segment behaved as functional or pseudogenic, an earlier analysis of 587 of the donors relied on high-throughput TCR beta sequencing. The study profiled the T cell repertoires of 500 to 800 subjects by immunosequencing and related them to cytomegalovirus serostatus. Class I and class II HLA loci were covered by the typing at four-digit resolution.

V loses 2 bases, J loses 0 bases, and the germline ends lie 5 bases apart. From the germline V gene, CDR1 is MRHNA and CDR2 is SNTAGT. From the cysteine through the phenylalanine, the CDR3 covers 15 amino acids. The retained sequence is limited to the CDR3, 45 bases, with the frame set at the first base. Receptor libraries were prepared by the immunoSEQ multiplex PCR assay. The multiplex PCR relied on a mix of 60 forward primers for TCR Vbeta segments and 13 reverse primers for TCR Jbeta segments. The CDR3 region of rearranged TCR beta genes was amplified from genomic DNA with a multiplex PCR assay. The amplified TCR beta libraries were sequenced on the Illumina HiSeq System as 87-base-pair reads. For the original study's pipeline: A later analysis tallied roughly 78 million unique TCR beta chains across the approximately 670 repertoires, and approximately 12 million of those chains were shared by two or more donors. Raw reads were error-corrected and collapsed into unique sequences with a nearest-neighbor algorithm that merged closely related sequences to remove PCR and sequencing errors. Alignment of CDR3 sequences to IMGT reference sequences was used to assign V, D and J gene segments. For a sequence to be retained, a match of at least six nucleotides to both a V gene segment and a J gene segment was required. A rearrangement was called productive if the CDR3 had no stop codons and remained in frame with V and J, and every other rearrangement was called non-productive. CDR3 was defined by IMGT convention, running from the second conserved V-encoded cysteine to the conserved J-encoded phenylalanine. The earlier analysis of about 560 of the donors excluded any sequence lacking an unambiguous match to a single V gene segment. In an earlier analysis of about 590 of the donors, a V segment was called functional when productive rearrangements were above 56.7%, and segregating when the standard deviation between donors exceeded 5%. A statistical classification framework was built to diagnose cytomegalovirus status from the catalog of TCR beta chain sequences. In a later analysis, TCR nucleotide sequences were compared against IMGT/GENE-DB human TR gene sequences so that V and J genes could be assigned. A later analysis assigned CDR3 sequences and most-parsimonious VDJ recombination scenarios with the TCRdist pipeline. A later analysis defined each TCR beta chain by its CDR3 amino acid sequence plus V-gene family, and excluded reads lacking a unique V-gene family. In a later analysis, 450 to 600 highly shared, low-generation-probability nucleotide sequences were removed to address suspected cross-contamination and a sequencing artifact. A later analysis calculated a clonal expansion index for each public chain from normalized within-repertoire ranks of inferred template counts. Generation probabilities in a later analysis came from a VDJ recombination model fitted to out-of-frame rearrangements, and those results were checked against IGoR. In a later analysis, TCR-TCR, TCR-HLA and TCR-CMV co-occurrence was scored with hypergeometric tests, and a repertoire-size bias correction was applied to TCR pairs. A later analysis estimated false discovery rates by permuting HLA or CMV assignments 20 times. In a later analysis, co-occurring TCRs were grouped with DBSCAN, and TCRdist sequence similarity was added when clustering was performed within HLA-allele-positive subsets. Repertoires with fewer than 30,000 or more than 120,000 public chains were left out of co-occurrence clustering, as were five repertoires with anomalous nucleotide sharing. The source is immuneACCESS, and TCRdb retained only in-frame sequences with V and J called. Part of the clones is not carried over; for the studies checked, unresolved V genes explain less than half of this, and the remainder is unexplained. For V, J and clone size, that table is used; D and trimming come from the DNA. In all, the sample holds over 100,000 clones, and around 80% of those were seen once. Of the sample, 1.5% is held by the ten largest clones.

General findings and caveats noted by the study authors: Because some donors lacked HLA typing at each locus, the association tests relied only on the typed subset. While some public TCRs were present in many individuals, most TCR sequences turned up only very rarely across donors. Presence/absence analyses assumed roughly uniform sequencing depth across donors, an assumption that may not hold. A further reported finding was that TCR beta sequences accurately predicted the HLA-A and HLA-B alleles for most subjects in the first cohort. In a later analysis, HLA-associated TCR beta chains showed more clonal expansion and lower generation probabilities than non-associated chains that were equally common. Because the 87-base-pair reads could not distinguish some IMGT-functional V segments, including TRBV6-2 and TRBV6-3, those segments were excluded. A group of highly shared sequence variants was considered likely to be a technical artifact of the sequencing pipeline. Linkage disequilibrium might explain the correlated functional status among segregating V segments, but an unknown experimental factor could not be ruled out. For the cohort, immune exposure information was limited to CMV serostatus. The authors suggested that the approach could potentially be generalized to other disease states and immunological phenotypes. An earlier analysis of some 590 of the donors showed that most TCR beta V segments appeared in productive rearrangements either about 87% or about 30% of the time, which broadly matched IMGT annotations. In a later genetic analysis, a missense DCLRE1C variant was associated with V-gene and J-gene trimming of TCR beta chains, and the association was replicated in an independent cohort. According to a later analysis, TCR association rates differed among HLA loci, with DRB1 alleles showing the most associated TCRs and HLA-C alleles showing the fewest. In the study, 150 to 200 TCR beta chains were listed as associated with cytomegalovirus. When HLA alleles, especially DR and DQ, strongly co-occurred, TCR associations were difficult to assign to individual alleles. In vitro tests confirmed that three of the cytomegalovirus-associated TCR beta chains recognize cytomegalovirus antigens. Several of the top co-occurrence clusters appeared to be linked to parvovirus B19, influenza, CMV and Epstein-Barr virus, according to a later analysis. This cohort had only TCR beta chains sequenced, and the lack of alpha or paired-chain data limited which features could be detected. At a false discovery rate of 0.05, a later analysis linked around 15,000 TCR beta sequences to specific HLA alleles. Seventeen rarely observed V segments, including chromosome 9 orphons, were excluded from the earlier analysis of several hundred of the donors because counts were too low. According to a later genetic analysis, donors in an Asian-associated ancestry cluster had fewer N-insertions in productive TCRs than the approximately 630-donor mean. In both the original and validation cohorts, the classifier was reported to diagnose cytomegalovirus status with high specificity and sensitivity. In a later analysis, most CMV-associated TCR beta chains were found to appear HLA-restricted, with HLA associations seemingly driven largely by CMV exposure.

The cohort comprised some 700 healthy bone marrow donors. All cohort members were sampled while nominally healthy, although unrecorded immune exposures were likely present. The donor was CMV seronegative and was included in the group of 352 seronegative cohort members. A peripheral blood sample was provided by each donor, and peripheral blood mononuclear cells were used for TCR beta sequencing. Genomic DNA was extracted from the blood cell samples with the Qiagen DNeasy Blood Extraction Kit. The sequenced material came from PBMCs. This receptor chain uses TRBV6-4 and TRBJ2-6, with the D gene call left open. The source of this sequence is a female donor in good health and CMV-seronegative. The CDR3 region has the sequence CASSDESSGANVLTF. The sequenced DNA is TGTGCCAGCAGTGACGAGAGCTCTGGGGCCAACGTCCTGACTTTC.